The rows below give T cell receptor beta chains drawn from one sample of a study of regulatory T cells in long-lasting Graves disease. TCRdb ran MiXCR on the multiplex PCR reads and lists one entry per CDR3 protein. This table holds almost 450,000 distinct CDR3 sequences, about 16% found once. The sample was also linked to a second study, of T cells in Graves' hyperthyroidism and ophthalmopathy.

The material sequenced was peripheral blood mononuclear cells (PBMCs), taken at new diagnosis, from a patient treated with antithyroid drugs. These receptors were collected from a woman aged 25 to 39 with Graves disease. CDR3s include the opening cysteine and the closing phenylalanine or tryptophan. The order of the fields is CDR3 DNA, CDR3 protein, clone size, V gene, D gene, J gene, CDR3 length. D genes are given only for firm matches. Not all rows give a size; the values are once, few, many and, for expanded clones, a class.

cdr3_nt: TGTGCCAGCAGCAGGTCCAGAGATACGCAGTATTTT
cdr3_aa: CASSRSRDTQYF
clone_size: many
v_call: TRBV27
d_call: .
j_call: TRBJ2-3
cdr3_length: 12

cdr3_nt: TGTGCCAGCAGCCGCGCTCCCCGCATCGAGCAGTTCTTC
cdr3_aa: CASSRAPRIEQFF
clone_size: many
v_call: TRBV3-1
d_call: .
j_call: TRBJ2-1
cdr3_length: 13

cdr3_nt: TGTGCCAGCAGTCCCACAGGGGGGAGTGGGCCCCAGCATTTT
cdr3_aa: CASSPTGGSGPQHF
clone_size: .
v_call: TRBV12-3/TRBV12-4
d_call: TRBD1
j_call: TRBJ1-5
cdr3_length: 14

cdr3_nt: TGTGCCAGCAGTTACTCGCGGGAGCACTACGAGCAGTACTTC
cdr3_aa: CASSYSREHYEQYF
clone_size: many
v_call: TRBV6-2/TRBV6-3
d_call: TRBD2
j_call: TRBJ2-7
cdr3_length: 14

cdr3_nt: TGCAGTGCTAGTCCGGGTCCGGATACGCAGTATTTT
cdr3_aa: CSASPGPDTQYF
clone_size: many
v_call: TRBV20-1
d_call: .
j_call: TRBJ2-3
cdr3_length: 12

cdr3_nt: TGCGCCAGCAGCAGGGCCCCAGGACTAGCGGGACCCTACGAGCAGTACTTC
cdr3_aa: CASSRAPGLAGPYEQYF
clone_size: .
v_call: TRBV5-1
d_call: TRBD2
j_call: TRBJ2-7
cdr3_length: 17

cdr3_nt: TGTGCCAGCAGTCCTAGCCTCGGGACCCGGGGGGACATTCAGTACTTC
cdr3_aa: CASSPSLGTRGDIQYF
clone_size: .
v_call: TRBV28
d_call: TRBD2
j_call: TRBJ2-4
cdr3_length: 16

cdr3_nt: TGTGCCAGCATCCCCCACGCTCCCCTTTCGCCCGTCAATCAGCCCCAGCATTTT
cdr3_aa: CASIPHAPLSPVNQPQHF
clone_size: many
v_call: TRBV28
d_call: .
j_call: TRBJ1-5
cdr3_length: 18

cdr3_nt: TGCAGTGCTAGGGGGTCGAGACGCCTCCAAGCCGGGGAGCTGTTTTTT
cdr3_aa: CSARGSRRLQAGELFF
clone_size: many
v_call: TRBV20-1
d_call: .
j_call: TRBJ2-2
cdr3_length: 16

cdr3_nt: TGTGCCAGCAGCTCTCCGGGACTAGCGGGAGGGCCCCCCCCAGATACGCAGTATTTT
cdr3_aa: CASSSPGLAGGPPPDTQYF
clone_size: many
v_call: TRBV7-2
d_call: TRBD2
j_call: TRBJ2-3
cdr3_length: 19

cdr3_nt: TGCAGTGCTAGAGATGGGGCTAGGGACCTCTACGAGCAGTACTTC
cdr3_aa: CSARDGARDLYEQYF
clone_size: many
v_call: TRBV20-1
d_call: .
j_call: TRBJ2-7
cdr3_length: 15

cdr3_nt: TGTGCCAGCAGTTCAATCGACAGGATAGCCAAAAACATTCAGTACTTC
cdr3_aa: CASSSIDRIAKNIQYF
clone_size: many
v_call: TRBV12-3/TRBV12-4
d_call: .
j_call: TRBJ2-4
cdr3_length: 16

cdr3_nt: TGTGCCAGCAGCTTAAGTCCCTTCGGCACTGAAGCTTTCTTT
cdr3_aa: CASSLSPFGTEAFF
clone_size: few
v_call: TRBV7-3
d_call: .
j_call: TRBJ1-1
cdr3_length: 14

cdr3_nt: TGTGCCAGCAGCTTGGACCATATAGCTTTCTTT
cdr3_aa: CASSLDHIAFF
clone_size: .
v_call: TRBV5-6
d_call: .
j_call: TRBJ1-1
cdr3_length: 11

cdr3_nt: TGTGCCAGCAGCCAACTGGGCAGTGTGGGAGCTTTCTTT
cdr3_aa: CASSQLGSVGAFF
clone_size: .
v_call: TRBV14
d_call: .
j_call: TRBJ1-1
cdr3_length: 13

cdr3_nt: TGTGCCAGCAGCAAACAGGGGGCGGGAAACACCATATATTTT
cdr3_aa: CASSKQGAGNTIYF
clone_size: many
v_call: TRBV3-1
d_call: TRBD1
j_call: TRBJ1-3
cdr3_length: 14

cdr3_nt: TGTGCCTGGACCCCCTTCTATGAATTAAGCACAGATACGCAGTATTTT
cdr3_aa: CAWTPFYELSTDTQYF
clone_size: many
v_call: TRBV30
d_call: .
j_call: TRBJ2-3
cdr3_length: 16

cdr3_nt: TGTGCCAGCAGTGACTCTGGGCCCCTACCAGTAGATACGCAGTATTTT
cdr3_aa: CASSDSGPLPVDTQYF
clone_size: .
v_call: TRBV6-4
d_call: .
j_call: TRBJ2-3
cdr3_length: 16

cdr3_nt: TGTGCCAGCAGCATGGACAGGGGGAAGTTCAATGAGCAGTTCTTC
cdr3_aa: CASSMDRGKFNEQFF
clone_size: many
v_call: TRBV7-9
d_call: TRBD1
j_call: TRBJ2-1
cdr3_length: 15

cdr3_nt: TGTGCCAGCAGCTTCGGAGGCATGGAGACCCAGTACTTC
cdr3_aa: CASSFGGMETQYF
clone_size: many
v_call: TRBV13
d_call: .
j_call: TRBJ2-5
cdr3_length: 13

cdr3_nt: TGCGCCAGCAGCCAAGTTCGGGAGGGACCCTACGAGCAGTACTTC
cdr3_aa: CASSQVREGPYEQYF
clone_size: many
v_call: TRBV4-3
d_call: TRBD2
j_call: TRBJ2-7
cdr3_length: 15

cdr3_nt: TGTGCCAGCAGTTTATCTGGTGTCGGGGGTCTGGGGGCCAACGTCCTGACTTTC
cdr3_aa: CASSLSGVGGLGANVLTF
clone_size: .
v_call: TRBV27
d_call: .
j_call: TRBJ2-6
cdr3_length: 18

cdr3_nt: TGTGCCAGCAGCACTTACAGAATGACGAACACTGAAGCTTTCTTT
cdr3_aa: CASSTYRMTNTEAFF
clone_size: .
v_call: TRBV11-2
d_call: .
j_call: TRBJ1-1
cdr3_length: 15

cdr3_nt: TGTGCCAGCCAACGGACTAGTAGTCAGGAGCAGTACTTC
cdr3_aa: CASQRTSSQEQYF
clone_size: many
v_call: TRBV6-1
d_call: TRBD2
j_call: TRBJ2-7
cdr3_length: 13

cdr3_nt: TGCGCCAGCAGCTTGGTAGGGACTAGCCCCGCCGGGGAGCTGTTTTTT
cdr3_aa: CASSLVGTSPAGELFF
clone_size: few
v_call: TRBV5-1
d_call: TRBD2
j_call: TRBJ2-2
cdr3_length: 16

cdr3_nt: TGTGCCAGCAGCTTAGGTATCACGGCGGGAGGAGACAATGAGCAGTTCTTC
cdr3_aa: CASSLGITAGGDNEQFF
clone_size: .
v_call: TRBV11-3
d_call: TRBD2
j_call: TRBJ2-1
cdr3_length: 17

cdr3_nt: TGTGCCAGCTCACCACCGGACAGGAGGGCCTACGAGCAGTACTTC
cdr3_aa: CASSPPDRRAYEQYF
clone_size: many
v_call: TRBV18
d_call: .
j_call: TRBJ2-7
cdr3_length: 15

cdr3_nt: TGTGCCAGCAGCCAAAGCAGAGGATATGGCTACACCTTC
cdr3_aa: CASSQSRGYGYTF
clone_size: .
v_call: TRBV14
d_call: .
j_call: TRBJ1-2
cdr3_length: 13

cdr3_nt: TGTGCCAGCTCACGCGGAGGACCCGGTGGGGAGCAGTACTTC
cdr3_aa: CASSRGGPGGEQYF
clone_size: many
v_call: TRBV18
d_call: .
j_call: TRBJ2-7
cdr3_length: 14

cdr3_nt: TGTGCCAGCAGAACCAACTCCCCAGACGAGCAGTACTTC
cdr3_aa: CASRTNSPDEQYF
clone_size: many
v_call: TRBV6-1
d_call: .
j_call: TRBJ2-7
cdr3_length: 13

cdr3_nt: TGTGCCAGCAGCCAAATAACAGGGAGAGTTAGTGGCACTGAAGCTTTCTTT
cdr3_aa: CASSQITGRVSGTEAFF
clone_size: few
v_call: TRBV7-9
d_call: .
j_call: TRBJ1-1
cdr3_length: 17

cdr3_nt: TGTGCCAGCAGTACGAGAAATCCGGGACAAGATAGCAATCAGCCCCAGCATTTT
cdr3_aa: CASSTRNPGQDSNQPQHF
clone_size: many
v_call: TRBV2
d_call: .
j_call: TRBJ1-5
cdr3_length: 18

cdr3_nt: TGTGCCAGCAGCATCACAGGGGGCTCAGGAAACACCATATATTTT
cdr3_aa: CASSITGGSGNTIYF
clone_size: few
v_call: TRBV7-3
d_call: TRBD1
j_call: TRBJ1-3
cdr3_length: 15

cdr3_nt: TGTGCCAGCAGCTTTCGGGGACAGGGGGTCGATGAGCAGTTCTTC
cdr3_aa: CASSFRGQGVDEQFF
clone_size: many
v_call: TRBV11-2
d_call: TRBD1
j_call: TRBJ2-1
cdr3_length: 15

cdr3_nt: TGTGCCAGCAGCTTACGACAGAACACTGAAGCTTTCTTT
cdr3_aa: CASSLRQNTEAFF
clone_size: many
v_call: TRBV7-9
d_call: .
j_call: TRBJ1-1
cdr3_length: 13

cdr3_nt: TGCAGCGTTGAAGATCCTTCCCAAGAGACCCAGTACTTC
cdr3_aa: CSVEDPSQETQYF
clone_size: few
v_call: TRBV29-1
d_call: .
j_call: TRBJ2-5
cdr3_length: 13

cdr3_nt: TGTGCCAGCGGACCAGGGGAGTTCTTC
cdr3_aa: CASGPGEFF
clone_size: .
v_call: TRBV28
d_call: .
j_call: TRBJ2-1
cdr3_length: 9

cdr3_nt: TGCGCCAGCAACGATCAGGGGGGCAACTACGAGCAGTACTTC
cdr3_aa: CASNDQGGNYEQYF
clone_size: .
v_call: TRBV10-2
d_call: .
j_call: TRBJ2-7
cdr3_length: 14

cdr3_nt: TGTGCCAGCAGCCCCAACCCCAGGGGGTTTTCCTACGAGCAGTACTTC
cdr3_aa: CASSPNPRGFSYEQYF
clone_size: many
v_call: TRBV7-2
d_call: TRBD1
j_call: TRBJ2-7
cdr3_length: 16

cdr3_nt: TGTGCCAGCAGTCTTGACACTAGCACAGATACGCAGTATTTT
cdr3_aa: CASSLDTSTDTQYF
clone_size: many
v_call: TRBV28
d_call: .
j_call: TRBJ2-3
cdr3_length: 14

cdr3_nt: TGTGCCAGCAGTTTCGCACCGACTAGCGGGAGTCGGGGTTGGGAGCAGTACTTC
cdr3_aa: CASSFAPTSGSRGWEQYF
clone_size: many
v_call: TRBV12-3/TRBV12-4
d_call: TRBD2
j_call: TRBJ2-7
cdr3_length: 18

cdr3_nt: TGTGCCAGCAGTCGTGCCTCCGACGGAGCATCGGACTATGGCTACACCTTC
cdr3_aa: CASSRASDGASDYGYTF
clone_size: many
v_call: TRBV6-1
d_call: .
j_call: TRBJ1-2
cdr3_length: 17

cdr3_nt: TGTGCCAGCAGCCAAGGGTTGTATGACCGAGACTATGGCTACACCTTC
cdr3_aa: CASSQGLYDRDYGYTF
clone_size: .
v_call: TRBV4-2
d_call: .
j_call: TRBJ1-2
cdr3_length: 16

cdr3_nt: TGTGCCAGTAGCCCGGTTTTGTGGGCCGAGAGCTACAATGAGCAGTTCTTC
cdr3_aa: CASSPVLWAESYNEQFF
clone_size: few
v_call: TRBV19
d_call: .
j_call: TRBJ2-1
cdr3_length: 17

cdr3_nt: TGTGCCAGCAAGGCTAGCCCCGGGGAGCTGTTTTTT
cdr3_aa: CASKASPGELFF
clone_size: few
v_call: TRBV28
d_call: .
j_call: TRBJ2-2
cdr3_length: 12

cdr3_nt: TGTGCCAGCCTCGAGAGCGGGAGGGCCCACGAGCAGTACTTC
cdr3_aa: CASLESGRAHEQYF
clone_size: many
v_call: TRBV6-2/TRBV6-3
d_call: TRBD2
j_call: TRBJ2-7
cdr3_length: 14

cdr3_nt: TGTGCCAGCAGCTTAGGAAGGGTCAATGAGCAGTTCTTC
cdr3_aa: CASSLGRVNEQFF
clone_size: many
v_call: TRBV12-3/TRBV12-4
d_call: .
j_call: TRBJ2-1
cdr3_length: 13

cdr3_nt: TGTGCCAGCAGTCCGAACCTCGGGACTTCTATCTACGAGCAGTACTTC
cdr3_aa: CASSPNLGTSIYEQYF
clone_size: many
v_call: TRBV12-3/TRBV12-4
d_call: .
j_call: TRBJ2-7
cdr3_length: 16

cdr3_nt: TGTGCCAGCAGTTTTTCCCTGGGGTACGAGCAGTACTTC
cdr3_aa: CASSFSLGYEQYF
clone_size: many
v_call: TRBV28
d_call: .
j_call: TRBJ2-7
cdr3_length: 13

cdr3_nt: TGTGCCAGTAGAGGACAGCTTTATGGCTACACCTTC
cdr3_aa: CASRGQLYGYTF
clone_size: few
v_call: TRBV19
d_call: .
j_call: TRBJ1-2
cdr3_length: 12

cdr3_nt: TGTGCCAGCATACGCCTCAAAGCCTCCTACGAGCAGTACTTC
cdr3_aa: CASIRLKASYEQYF
clone_size: many
v_call: TRBV2
d_call: .
j_call: TRBJ2-7
cdr3_length: 14

cdr3_nt: TGTGCCATTCGAGGGGGGTATGACTACAATGAGCAGTTCTTC
cdr3_aa: CAIRGGYDYNEQFF
clone_size: few
v_call: TRBV7-9
d_call: .
j_call: TRBJ2-1
cdr3_length: 14

cdr3_nt: TGTGCCACCAGCAAAGGTCCGGGACAGGGGACCGAGCAGTTCTTC
cdr3_aa: CATSKGPGQGTEQFF
clone_size: few
v_call: TRBV15
d_call: TRBD1
j_call: TRBJ2-1
cdr3_length: 15